One sample yielded the 30 T cell receptor beta chains listed below, sequenced in a study of T cell changes during pregnancy in multiple sclerosis. Profiling relied on immunoSEQ multiplex PCR, and the TCRdb table lists in-frame clones only, not all of them. The table has 33,000 or so clones, roughly nine tenths seen once. The material was CD8+ T cells from peripheral blood mononuclear cells, obtained in the second trimester of pregnancy. The receptors here all came from a female donor in good health, enrolled as a control in a pregnancy study.

This rearrangement joins TRBV6-1 to TRBJ2-7; D is possibly TRBD1 (5 bases). Trimming cost V 2 bases and J 2 bases, with 13 bases left between them. Germline V gene data show CDR1 as MNHNS and CDR2 as SASEGT. This CDR3 is built from 15 residues. The CDR3 DNA is TGTGCCAGCAGTGAATTACCGACAGAGACCTACGAGCAGTACTTC. Translation gives CASSELPTETYEQYF.

The rearrangement uses TRBV7-9 and TRBJ2-4; 7 bases are shared with TRBD1. This CDR3 is 13 amino acids long. Trimming took 5 bases from V and 6 from J; bases not matched to a gene: 4. CDR1 SEHNR and CDR2 FQNEAQ come from the germline V gene (reference sequence). The CDR3 nucleotides read TGTGCCAGCAGCCCGGGACAGATAAACATTCAGTACTTC. It translates to CASSPGQINIQYF.

The chain has TRBV30 and TRBJ2-7, with a weak D call TRBD2 (5 bases). Trimming took off 0 bases at V and 1 base at J, with 7 bases between the two ends. CDR1 is GTSNPN and CDR2 is SVGIG in the germline V gene (reference sequence). The CDR3 is 13 residues long. The CDR3 nucleotides are TGTGCCTGGAGTGTCGGGGATTCCTACGAGCAGTACTTC. Its translation is CAWSVGDSYEQYF.

The rearrangement joins TRBV27 to TRBJ1-2, with 10 bases matching TRBD1. There are 15 residues in the CDR3. Germline CDR1 is MNHEY and CDR2 is SMNVEV (reference sequence). V lost 2 bases and J lost 3; bases outside the gene matches: 3. The CDR3 DNA reads TGTGCCAGCAGTTTAACCGGGACAGGGGACTATGGCTACACCTTC. Encoded protein: CASSLTGTGDYGYTF.

The rearrangement links TRBV10-3 to TRBJ1-2; 10 bases line up with TRBD1. Germline V gene sequence: CDR1 ENHRY, CDR2 SYGVKD. This CDR3 region has 15 residues. J was trimmed by 3 bases and V by 2 bases; bases with no gene match: 3. CDR3 bases: TGTGCCATCAGTGAGCAAGGGACAGGGGACTATGGCTACACCTTC. Its translation: CAISEQGTGDYGYTF.

V usage is TRBV6-5 and J usage is TRBJ2-7; the match to TRBD1 covers 8 bases. J lost 4 bases, V lost 0 bases, and 5 bases had no gene match. Germline loops: CDR1 MNHEY, CDR2 SVGAGI. The CDR3 loop spans 15 amino acids. The CDR3 DNA sequence: TGTGCCAGCAGTTACTCGAGGACAGGGTTTTACGAGCAGTACTTC. Encoded protein: CASSYSRTGFYEQYF.

Regarding this clone: Sequence at one end of the junction differs from germline and may be a read error. The chain combines TRBV9 with TRBJ2-1; TRBD2 aligns across 9 bases. This CDR3 contains 15 residues. Per the germline V gene, CDR1 is SGDLS and CDR2 is YYNGEE. The CDR3 sequence: CASSVAGGSSNEQFF. The CDR3, as DNA: TGTGCCAGCAGCGTCGCGGGGGGGTCCTCCAATGAGCAGTTCTTC.

V gene TRBV4-3 combines with J gene TRBJ1-1; 8 bases are a match to TRBD1. The germline CDR1 and CDR2 sequences are LGHNA and YSLEER. The V and J ends lost 0 bases and 10 bases, in that order; junction bases with no gene match: 10. The CDR3 runs 15 residues. The CDR3 region is CASSQEPQGANGAFF. In nucleotides, the CDR3 is TGCGCCAGCAGCCAAGAGCCCCAGGGGGCGAACGGAGCTTTCTTT.

The chain is built from TRBV14 and TRBJ1-5, with D possibly TRBD1 on 5 matching bases. V shed 1 base and J shed 6 bases, with 7 bases lying between them. Germline V gene data show CDR1 as SGHDN and CDR2 as FVKESK. The CDR3 is made up of 13 amino acids. The CDR3, as DNA: TGTGCCAGCAGCCAAGTCCAGGGTCAGCCCCAGCATTTT. It specifies CASSQVQGQPQHF.

The gene calls are TRBV27 and TRBJ1-1; D is unclear. The CDR3 extends over 15 amino acids. The germline V gene has CDR1 MNHEY and CDR2 SMNVEV (reference sequence). Trimming cost V 2 bases and J 3 bases, with 13 bases left between them. The CDR3 here is CASSLGQFLDTEAFF. The CDR3 DNA follows: TGTGCCAGCAGTTTAGGCCAGTTTTTGGACACTGAAGCTTTCTTT.

V is TRBV30 and J is TRBJ2-2, with TRBD1 matching 7 bases. The CDR3 has 14 residues. The J segment lost 4 bases and the V segment lost 5 bases, leaving 7 bases of the junction unmatched. Germline loops: CDR1 GTSNPN, CDR2 SVGIG (reference sequence). CDR3 bases: TGTGCCTGGCTTTCCGGGACAGCCACCGGGGAGCTGTTTTTT. Protein sequence: CAWLSGTATGELFF.

CDR3 sequence reads: CASSTGQGNTEAFF. DNA of the CDR3: TGTGCCAGTAGTACCGGACAGGGGAACACTGAAGCTTTCTTT. V and J are TRBV19 and TRBJ1-1; TRBD1 agrees at 8 bases. Germline CDR1 reads LNHDA; CDR2 reads SQIVND (reference sequence). This CDR3 region has 14 residues. V was clipped by 4 bases and J by 1 base; unmatched bases: 2.

This clone was counted between two and nine times. CDR3 coding DNA: TGTGCCAGCAGTTACTCTTCTGGTAGCGGAGGGGAGACCCAGTACTTC. Its translation: CASSYSSGSGGETQYF. The chain links TRBV6-5 to TRBJ2-5; D is perhaps TRBD2 (6 bases). Germline lookup yields CDR1 MNHEY and CDR2 SVGAGI. This CDR3 spans 16 amino acids. Trimming took 0 bases from V and 5 from J, leaving 16 bases between them.

V and J are TRBV12-5 and TRBJ1-6; tentative D call: TRBD1 (5 bases). V lost 1 base and J 14 bases, leaving 18 bases between the germline ends. The CDR3 extends over 15 amino acids. Germline V gene sequence: CDR1 LGHNT, CDR2 FRNRAP. As DNA, the CDR3 is TGTGCTAGTGGTTTGGCTACCGGGACTTCCTCCTCCCTCCACTTT. Translated: CASGLATGTSSSLHF.

The gene calls are TRBV10-3 and TRBJ1-1; tentatively, D is TRBD1 (5 bases). Germline V gene lookup returns CDR1 ENHRY and CDR2 SYGVKD. CDR3 length: 11 amino acids. V was trimmed by 0 bases and J by 9 bases, leaving 5 bases between them. For the CDR3, the DNA is TGTGCCATCAGTGAGTCGGGGCAAGCTTTCTTT. It translates to CAISESGQAFF.

This rearrangement joins TRBV2 to TRBJ2-7; no clear D. V was pared by 5 bases and J by 1 base, with 9 bases between. CDR3 length: 13 amino acids. Per the germline V gene, CDR1 is SNHLY and CDR2 is FYNNEI. The CDR3 region has the DNA TGTGCCAGCAGTCCGAATCGGTCCTACGAGCAGTACTTC. Translating it yields CASSPNRSYEQYF.

The chain recombines TRBV30 with TRBJ1-1; D is unresolved. The germline CDR1 and CDR2 sequences are GTSNPN and SVGIG (reference sequence). V was shortened by 1 base and J by 7 bases, with 13 bases between the two germline ends. The CDR3 is 13 amino acids. The CDR3 DNA follows: TGTGCCTGGAGTGCGAGGGTTTATAGTGAAGCTTTCTTT. It encodes CAWSARVYSEAFF.

The chain carries TRBV6-5 and TRBJ1-1; 7 nucleotides agree with TRBD1. The CDR3 runs to 14 residues. Losses at the gene ends were 6 bases for V and 3 bases for J; bases not matched to a gene: 7. Germline V CDR1 and CDR2: MNHEY, SVGAGI. CDR3: CASRLTGDHTEAFF. In nucleotides, the CDR3 is TGTGCCAGCAGGCTTACAGGGGACCACACTGAAGCTTTCTTT.

Remarks on this clone: A much larger clone lies a single base off, so this may be a read error. J is TRBJ2-3 and V is TRBV7-6, with 7 bases identical to TRBD1. Unmatched junction bases numbered 2, after V lost 5 bases and J lost 3 bases. Looked up from germline, CDR1 is SGHVS and CDR2 is FNYEAQ. The CDR3 has 13 residues. The CDR3 region is CASSGTVTDTQYF. The CDR3, as DNA: TGTGCCAGCAGCGGGACAGTGACAGATACGCAGTATTTT.

The rearrangement joins TRBV5-4 to TRBJ1-2; no firm D call. Per germline, CDR1 SGHNT and CDR2 YYREEE (reference sequence). Trimming shortened V by 1 base and J by 8 bases, and 18 bases separated the two germline ends. CDR3 length: 15 residues. This CDR3 reads CASSLPRRPEEGYTF. The CDR3 nucleotides are TGTGCCAGCAGCTTGCCGCGACGGCCCGAGGAGGGCTACACCTTC.

V usage is TRBV5-3 and J usage is TRBJ1-1, with 8 bases fitting TRBD1. TRBV5-3 is flagged as an ORF with uncertain function. The CDR3 covers 12 residues. The V gene end was trimmed by 4 bases and the J gene end by 4 bases; junction bases not matched to a gene: 0. The CDR3: CARSTGGTEAFF. For the CDR3, the DNA is TGTGCCAGAAGCACAGGGGGCACTGAAGCTTTCTTT.

This clone was detected only a few times. The chain links TRBV9 to TRBJ1-1; TRBD1 is a possible D gene (6 bases). This CDR3 spans 12 amino acids. Germline CDR1 SGDLS, CDR2 YYNGEE. Trimming shortened V by 4 bases and J by 3 bases, and 7 bases separated the two germline ends. The CDR3 reads CASSPGDTEAFF. The CDR3 nucleotides read TGTGCCAGCAGCCCAGGGGACACTGAAGCTTTCTTT.

This sequence joins TRBV7-3 and TRBJ2-5, with 13 positions matching TRBD2. There are 20 residues in the CDR3. The trim removed 3 bases at V and 2 bases at J, leaving 15 bases unmatched. Germline lookup yields CDR1 SGHTA and CDR2 FQGTGA. The CDR3 sequence: CASSFHPTGTSGEEQETQYF. The CDR3 DNA is TGTGCCAGCAGCTTTCACCCCACCGGGACTAGCGGGGAGGAGCAAGAGACCCAGTACTTC.

The chain is built from TRBV4-3 and TRBJ1-1; D gene unclear. The CDR3 spans 15 residues. Deletions cut 1 base from V and 1 base from J, with 10 bases between. Per the germline V gene, CDR1 is LGHNA and CDR2 is YSLEER. In DNA form, the CDR3 reads TGCGCCAGCAGCCAAGTCGGAGGGTGGAACACTGAAGCTTTCTTT. Translation: CASSQVGGWNTEAFF.

The J gene is TRBJ2-5, the V gene TRBV9; 12 nucleotides agree with TRBD1. The length of the CDR3 is 18 residues. Germline loops: CDR1 SGDLS, CDR2 YYNGEE. With 5 bases clipped from V and 5 bases from J, the junction kept 16 bases outside the gene matches. The CDR3, as DNA: TGTGCCAGCAGTGAGGGGGGGACAGGGGGCGTATTAGGGGAGACCCAGTACTTC. This encodes CASSEGGTGGVLGETQYF. Combining the CDR3 with reference TRBV9 and TRBJ2-5 gives the whole variable domain DSGVTQTPKHLITATGQRVTLRCSPRSGDLSVYWYQQSLDQGLQFLIQYYNGEERAKGNILERFSAQQFPDLHSELNLSSLELGDSALYFCASSEGGTGGVLGETQYFGPGTRLLVL.

This clone has a single count. The CDR3 nucleotides read TGTGCCAGCAGCTTGGCTGGGACAGGGGGCGGCACCGGGGAGCTGTTTTTT. Protein sequence: CASSLAGTGGGTGELFF. The rearrangement links TRBV5-4 to TRBJ2-2, with 12 bases aligning to TRBD1. There are 17 residues in the CDR3. V gave up 0 bases and J gave up 4 bases; unmatched junction bases: 4. Germline-derived CDR1 and CDR2 are SGHNT and YYREEE (reference sequence).

The rearrangement uses TRBV11-3 and TRBJ2-1; TRBD1 agrees at 8 bases. Germline assignment: CDR1 SGHNT and CDR2 YENEEA. The CDR3 runs to 14 residues. V lost 4 bases, J lost 10 bases, and 9 bases stayed unmatched. The CDR3 loop is CASSWGTGLGEQFF. In nucleotides, the CDR3 is TGTGCCAGCAGCTGGGGGACAGGCCTTGGGGAGCAGTTCTTC.

The chain is built from TRBV5-6 and TRBJ1-2, with 8 bases aligning to TRBD1. The V and J ends lost 3 bases and 0 bases, in that order; junction bases with no gene match: 7. CDR1 and CDR2 (germline): SGHDT, YYEEEE. The CDR3 covers 16 residues. The CDR3 is CASSSDVQGANYGYTF. The CDR3 coding sequence is TGTGCCAGCAGCTCGGACGTACAGGGGGCTAACTATGGCTACACCTTC.

This chain uses TRBV7-3 with TRBJ2-3; D not certain. The CDR3 consists of 14 residues. V was clipped by 0 bases and J by 4 bases, with 8 bases between them. The germline CDR1 and CDR2 sequences are SGHTA and FQGTGA. The CDR3 loop is CASSLTGSPDTQYF. CDR3 sequence (DNA): TGTGCCAGCAGCTTAACGGGTAGCCCAGATACGCAGTATTTT.

This clone was detected once. The CDR3 region is CASSYGLAGGLSSYEQYF. The DNA for the CDR3 is TGTGCCAGCAGCTACGGACTAGCGGGGGGTTTAAGCTCCTACGAGCAGTACTTC. The chain combines TRBV7-2 with TRBJ2-7; 14 bases align to TRBD2. Per the germline V gene, CDR1 is SGHTA and CDR2 is FQGNSA. The CDR3 is made up of 18 amino acids. J was trimmed by 0 bases and V by 4 bases; bases with no gene match: 8.